The rows below give T cell receptor beta chains drawn from one sample of a study of human CD8 memory T cell subsets. TCRdb reprocessed the 5' RACE reads and keeps a single row for each CDR3 protein, giving no DNA. The ten top clones account for about 20%, within a sample of more than 6,500 distinct CDR3 sequences. Sequences were obtained from CD8+ stem-like memory T cells (TSCM and TCM) sorted from PBMCs. These receptors were collected from a human donor in good health. Both conserved end residues are part of each CDR3. The listing skips clone size in some rows; elsewhere it reads once, few, many or a size class.

cdr3_aa: CASSPWGQVGEKLFF; j_call: TRBJ1-4; v_call: TRBV5-8; clone_size: NA
cdr3_aa: CASSLRGSLGDIQYF; j_call: TRBJ2-4; v_call: TRBV4-1; clone_size: NA
cdr3_aa: CASSVRDRPGGYTF; j_call: TRBJ1-2; v_call: TRBV9; clone_size: NA
cdr3_aa: CASMGLEYEQYF; j_call: TRBJ2-7; v_call: TRBV19; clone_size: NA
cdr3_aa: CASSLEQGNTEAFF; j_call: TRBJ1-1; v_call: TRBV5-1; clone_size: medium-sized
cdr3_aa: CASSGADNYGYTF; j_call: TRBJ1-2; v_call: TRBV10-1; clone_size: medium-sized
cdr3_aa: CASSPLSSGNTIYF; j_call: TRBJ1-3; v_call: TRBV11-2; clone_size: NA
cdr3_aa: CASSPGGAGPDTQYF; j_call: TRBJ2-3; v_call: TRBV6-6; clone_size: NA
cdr3_aa: CASSLGAKGLGNSPLHF; j_call: TRBJ1-6; v_call: TRBV12-3/TRBV12-4; clone_size: NA
cdr3_aa: CSAFDGTGRDLNYGYTF; j_call: TRBJ1-2; v_call: TRBV20-1; clone_size: NA